A single sample gave rise to the 15 T cell receptor beta chains below, sequenced in a study of cytomegalovirus exposure and HLA in healthy donors. PCR employed 60 Vbeta and 13 Jbeta primers. Assay: immunoSEQ multiplex PCR; the TCRdb copy retains only in-frame clones and omits some. The sample consists of some 270,000 clones, approximately 80% of them appearing once. The sample taken for sequencing was PBMCs. Receptor source: a girl aged 2-9 years in good health and CMV-seronegative.

As DNA, the CDR3 is TGTGCCAGCAGTACAACCGGGACAGGAGGCACAGATACGCAGTATTTT. Amino acids: CASSTTGTGGTDTQYF. The genes are TRBV2 and TRBJ2-3; 8 nucleotides align to TRBD1. The J segment lost 1 base and the V segment lost 5 bases, leaving 8 bases of the junction unmatched. There are 16 residues in the CDR3. Germline assignment: CDR1 SNHLY and CDR2 FYNNEI.

J is TRBJ2-7 and V is TRBV30, with a tentative D call TRBD2 (5 bases). V was cut by 8 bases and J by 2 bases, with 13 bases left in between. The CDR3 covers 12 residues. The germline gives CDR1 GTSNPN, CDR2 SVGIG (reference sequence). The CDR3 reads CALSGGAYEQYF. The DNA of the CDR3 is TGTGCCCTCTCCGGAGGCGCCTACGAGCAGTACTTC.

V is TRBV5-6 and J is TRBJ1-5; no reliable D call. CDR1 and CDR2 (germline): SGHDT, YYEEEE. The V and J ends lost 1 base and 5 bases respectively, with 16 bases between them. The CDR3 runs to 16 residues. CDR3 in DNA: TGTGCCAGCAGCTTGAGTGGGAGTCTTAGTTATCAGCCCCAGCATTTT. This gives the protein CASSLSGSLSYQPQHF.

The gene calls are TRBV6-1 and TRBJ2-7; no firm D call. The ends were cut back, 4 bases at V and 3 bases at J, with 16 bases in the middle. The CDR3 spans 15 residues. In germline, CDR1 is MNHNS, CDR2 SASEGT. The CDR3 reads CASSGRVTFDYEQYF. The CDR3 bases are TGTGCCAGCAGTGGCCGGGTTACCTTCGACTACGAGCAGTACTTC.

This rearrangement joins TRBV7-3 to TRBJ1-1, with D tentatively TRBD1 (6 bases). This CDR3 has 13 residues. Trimming cost V 5 bases and J 6 bases, with 13 bases left between them. Germline values: CDR1 SGHTA, CDR2 FQGTGA. The DNA of the CDR3 is TGTGCCAGCAGCGGGGGCTTGATAGCTGAAGCTTTCTTT. This encodes CASSGGLIAEAFF.

The chain has TRBV4-1 and TRBJ1-2; D perhaps matches TRBD1 (6 bases). The germline CDR1 and CDR2 sequences are MGHRA and YSYEKL. V lost 3 bases to trimming and J lost 4 bases, with 15 bases between them. This CDR3 is 15 amino acids long. The CDR3 sequence is CASSQLQGPSYGYTF. For the CDR3, the DNA is TGCGCCAGCAGCCAGCTTCAGGGGCCAAGCTATGGCTACACCTTC.

The chain recombines TRBV21-1 with TRBJ2-2; no DNA check was done on the table's D call, TRBD2. TRBV21-1 is a documented pseudogene. This CDR3 spans 21 amino acids. The CDR3 DNA reads as TGTGCCAGCAGCAATCCTACTAGCGGGGGGTCTTGGGGGTGGAACACCGGGGAGCTGTTTTTT. Translating it yields CASSNPTSGGSWGWNTGELFF.

The V and J genes are TRBV5-1 and TRBJ2-3, with 15 bases matching TRBD2. Germline values: CDR1 SGHRS, CDR2 YFSETQ. The CDR3 sequence is 18 residues long. V trimming: 5 bases; J trimming: 4 bases; junction bases outside the gene matches: 11. The CDR3 DNA reads as TGCGCCAGCAGACCAGGACTAGCGGGAGGGCCTTTGGCAGATACGCAGTATTTT. Amino acids: CASRPGLAGGPLADTQYF.

This clone came up once. The V and J genes are TRBV19 and TRBJ1-1; the D gene is possibly TRBD1 (5 bases). Deletions cut 0 bases from V and 4 bases from J, with 9 bases between. The CDR3 contains 14 residues. Germline CDR1 is LNHDA and CDR2 is SQIVND (reference sequence). CDR3 DNA sequence: TGTGCCAGTAGTATAGAGGGGCCGTTCACTGAAGCTTTCTTT. The encoded protein is CASSIEGPFTEAFF.

The CDR3 DNA sequence: TGTGCCAGCAGACTCCTCCAGCAGAGGGTTTCGGGGAGTAACTACAATGAGCAGTTCTTC. Translating it yields CASRLLQQRVSGSNYNEQFF. The gene calls are TRBV27 and TRBJ2-1; maybe TRBD2 (5 bases). This CDR3 is 20 amino acids long. V dropped 6 bases and J dropped 3 bases, with 30 bases sitting between them. Germline loops: CDR1 MNHEY, CDR2 SMNVEV (reference sequence).

J is TRBJ2-7 and V is TRBV19; 8 bases line up with TRBD2. Germline assignment: CDR1 LNHDA and CDR2 SQIVND (reference sequence). This CDR3 comprises 14 residues. V was clipped by 3 bases and J by 4 bases; unmatched bases: 5. Here the CDR3 DNA reads TGTGCCAGTAGTATCGGGGGGGCAATGTACGAGCAGTACTTC. It encodes CASSIGGAMYEQYF.

The rearrangement uses TRBV28 and TRBJ2-7, with 9 bases identical to TRBD1. CDR3 size: 18 residues. V shed 7 bases and J 0 bases; nucleotides not matched to a gene: 16. Germline V gene lookup returns CDR1 MDHEN and CDR2 SYDVKM. The CDR3 DNA reads TGTGCCAGCACCGCCCCTCTGTCCGGGACAGGGCTCTCCTACGAGCAGTACTTC. Protein product: CASTAPLSGTGLSYEQYF.

The gene calls are TRBV28 and TRBJ2-1; no reliable D call. CDR3 length: 14 amino acids. CDR1 and CDR2 (germline): MDHEN, SYDVKM. Trimming removed 7 bases at V and 0 bases at J, with 10 bases between. In nucleotides, the CDR3 is TGTGCCAGCACTCCGGGTGGCTCCTACAATGAGCAGTTCTTC. Residues: CASTPGGSYNEQFF.

The chain employs TRBV29-1 and TRBJ2-1; 7 bases fit TRBD2. The ends lost 4 bases at V and 9 bases at J; junction bases unmatched: 9. Germline V gene sequence: CDR1 SQVTM, CDR2 ANQGSEA. The CDR3 extends over 13 amino acids. DNA for the CDR3: TGCAGCGTTGTGGCCGGGGGGTTTCGTGAGCAGTTCTTC. Translated, it gives CSVVAGGFREQFF.

This chain joins TRBV5-4 and TRBJ1-6, with 7 nucleotides matching TRBD1. Germline loops: CDR1 SGHNT, CDR2 YYREEE (reference sequence). V lost 4 bases, J lost 8 bases, and 15 bases stayed unmatched. CDR3 size: 17 residues. The CDR3 DNA reads TGTGCCAGCAGCGCCGTATCACAGGGGCGGGGGGATTCACCCCTCCACTTT. It translates to CASSAVSQGRGDSPLHF.